This paragraph reports one TCR beta chain. Its specificity is unknown. The authors ran a second PCR of about 7 to 11 cycles using a sample-barcoded 5' primer and a J-beta primer mix. TCRdb re-called the 5' RACE reads with MiXCR, one entry per CDR3 protein. The sample has 1.5 million to 2 million distinct CDR3 sequences, 35% to 50% seen once. This specimen comes from a study of blood T cells in healthy people across ages. Looked up from germline, CDR1 is LNHDA and CDR2 is SQIVND (reference sequence). The CDR3 spans 13 residues. V was clipped by 7 bases and J by 3 bases, with 12 bases between them. Regarding the study as a whole: With donor CMV status unknown, expanded clonotype changes were possibly confounded. TCR beta diversity correlated strongly with naive T cell percentage.

Extraction yielded at least 6 micrograms of total RNA per sample. Sequencing was done on a sample of blood. V usage is TRBV19 and J usage is TRBJ1-1; a possible D gene is TRBD1 (5 bases). This TCR was recovered from a human donor in good health. CDR3 in amino acids: CASIRGEDTEAFF. In DNA form, the CDR3 reads TGTGCCAGTATAAGAGGGGAGGACACTGAAGCTTTCTTT.